Each of the 18 T cell receptor beta chains below was sequenced from the same sample in a study of T cell repertoires in cytomegalovirus infection. MiXCR was run by TCRdb on the reads, yielding one entry per CDR3 protein. The data hold 900,000 to 950,000 distinct CDR3 sequences, with roughly a third observed a single time. Their specific antigens are unknown. The source material was cultured CD8+ T cells from PBMCs, sampled from culture after CMV antigen stimulation. The receptors originated from a human donor in good health (CMV status not recorded). Some clones in this sample may be carry-over from other donors' samples.

As regards this clonotype: This may stem from a read error, because a much larger clone lies one nucleotide away. The V gene is TRBV7-2, the J gene TRBJ2-7; D is uncertain. The CDR3 has 14 residues. Germline CDR1 reads SGHTA; CDR2 reads FQGNSA. CDR3 in DNA: TGTGTCAGCAGCTTAGATTCGGGCTCCTACGAGCAGTACTTC. Translating it yields CVSSLDSGSYEQYF.

This clonotype appeared a few times. The V call is TRBV7-9, the J call TRBJ2-7; TRBD2 is a possible D gene (5 bases). Germline CDR1 and CDR2: SEHNR and FQNEAQ (reference sequence). The CDR3 is made up of 14 amino acids. The V gene lost 5 bases and the J gene lost 3 bases, with 14 bases spanning the gap. CDR3 region: CASSLIGRDYEQYF. In DNA, the CDR3 is TGTGCCAGCAGCCTCATCGGACGGGACTACGAGCAGTACTTC. The whole variable domain, filled in from reference TRBV7-9 and TRBJ2-7, reads DTGVSQNPRHKITKRGQNVTFRCDPISEHNRLYWYRQTLGQGPEFLTYFQNEAQLEKSRLLSDRFSAERPKGSFSTLEIQRTEQGDSAMYLCASSLIGRDYEQYFGPGTRLTVT.

The chain recombines TRBV7-9 with TRBJ1-2, with no clear D. The CDR3 consists of 13 residues. V shed 8 bases and J shed 0 bases, with 10 bases lying between them. In germline, CDR1 is SEHNR, CDR2 FQNEAQ (reference sequence). The CDR3 spells CASSVSANYGYTF. In DNA, the CDR3 is TGTGCCAGCTCGGTTAGTGCTAACTATGGCTACACCTTC.

Only a few counts were recorded for this clonotype. J is TRBJ1-1 and V is TRBV7-8; D not resolved. The CDR3 sequence is 17 residues long. The germline gives CDR1 SGHVS, CDR2 FQNEAQ. V was cut by 5 bases and J by 2 bases, with 21 bases left in between. The CDR3 DNA follows: TGTGCCAGCAGCCCGGAGGAGGACCAATACCTAAACACTGAAGCTTTCTTT. Amino acids: CASSPEEDQYLNTEAFF.

The J gene is TRBJ1-5, the V gene TRBV2; D is ambiguous. Per the germline V gene, CDR1 is SNHLY and CDR2 is FYNNEI. The CDR3 contains 15 residues. The V end lost 0 bases, the J end lost 1 base, and 7 bases lay between the germline ends. In DNA, the CDR3 is TGTGCCAGCAGTGAAGCAGGGCCAAGCAATCAGCCCCAGCATTTT. It yields the protein CASSEAGPSNQPQHF. Based on the CDR3 plus reference TRBV2 and TRBJ1-5, the full variable domain is EPEVTQTPSHQVTQMGQEVILRCVPISNHLYFYWYRQILGQKVEFLVSFYNNEISEKSEIFDDQFSVERPDGSNFTLKIRSTKLEDSAMYFCASSEAGPSNQPQHFGDGTRLSIL.

This chain joins TRBV7-3 and TRBJ2-1, with TRBD2 matching 8 bases. With 4 bases clipped from V and 5 bases from J, the junction kept 7 bases outside the gene matches. CDR3 length equals 15 residues. CDR1 SGHTA and CDR2 FQGTGA come from the germline V gene. The CDR3: CASSSRGGANNEQFF. CDR3 bases: TGTGCCAGCAGCTCCCGGGGGGGGGCAAACAATGAGCAGTTCTTC.

The J gene is TRBJ2-7, the V gene TRBV4-3; perhaps TRBD2 as D (6 bases). Trimming shortened V by 3 bases and J by 1 base, and 13 bases separated the two germline ends. The V gene's germline CDR1 is LGHNA and CDR2 YSLEER. The CDR3 covers 15 residues. The CDR3 DNA sequence: TGCGCCAGCAGCCATCCATCGGAGGGATCCTACGAGCAGTACTTC. It translates to CASSHPSEGSYEQYF.

This clonotype was found a few times. The chain has TRBV20-1 and TRBJ2-2, with 8 bases identical to TRBD2. Losses at the gene ends were 0 bases for V and 3 bases for J; bases not matched to a gene: 6. There are 16 residues in the CDR3. The germline V gene encodes CDR1 DFQATT and CDR2 SNEGSKA (reference sequence). For the CDR3, the DNA is TGCAGTGCTAGAGATTTAGCGGGGCCTTACACCGGGGAGCTGTTTTTT. Translated: CSARDLAGPYTGELFF.

V gene TRBV7-6 combines with J gene TRBJ1-1; TRBD1 agrees at 8 bases. Germline V CDR1 and CDR2: SGHVS, FNYEAQ. V lost 5 bases and J lost 1; bases outside the gene matches: 6. This CDR3 comprises 15 residues. The CDR3 DNA is TGTGCCAGCAGCGCCCGGACAGGGACGAACACTGAAGCTTTCTTT. This encodes CASSARTGTNTEAFF.

The chain couples TRBV19 to TRBJ2-3; D call uncertain. V gave up 3 bases and J gave up 4 bases, with 11 bases separating them. Germline V gives CDR1 LNHDA, CDR2 SQIVND (reference sequence). The CDR3 sequence is 14 residues long. CDR3 sequence: CASSITFRADTQYF. The DNA of the CDR3 is TGTGCCAGTAGTATCACGTTCCGCGCAGATACGCAGTATTTT.

With regard to this clonotype: Sequence at one end of the junction differs from germline and may be a read error. The J gene is TRBJ2-1, the V gene TRBV7-9; D call uncertain. The CDR3 has 12 residues. The germline CDR1 and CDR2 sequences are SEHNR and FQNEAQ (reference sequence). In DNA, the CDR3 is TGTGCCAGCAGCTCCGAATACAATGAGCAATTATTC. This codes for CASSSEYNEQLF.

There are a few counts of this clonotype. The V call is TRBV14, the J call TRBJ2-3; D call uncertain. V shed 1 base and J shed 4 bases, with 9 bases lying between them. Germline V gene data show CDR1 as SGHDN and CDR2 as FVKESK. The CDR3 runs 14 residues. The CDR3 is CASSQGSAADTQYF. As DNA, the CDR3 is TGTGCCAGCAGCCAAGGGTCGGCGGCAGATACGCAGTATTTT.

The J gene is TRBJ2-5, the V gene TRBV27; weak D call: TRBD2 (6 bases). From germline, CDR1 is MNHEY and CDR2 SMNVEV (reference sequence). Trimming removed 5 bases from V and 8 bases from J, with 24 bases in between. The CDR3 runs 16 residues. For the CDR3, the DNA is TGTGCCAGCAGTACAACCGGGACTCTTGCAAGATTCACCCAGTACTTC. Translated: CASSTTGTLARFTQYF.

The chain couples TRBV4-2 to TRBJ1-2; tentative D call: TRBD1 (5 bases). Trimming removed 2 bases at V and 8 bases at J, with 15 bases between. CDR3 length equals 14 residues. The V gene's germline CDR1 is LGHNA and CDR2 YNFKEQ. CDR3 region: CASSQTGGIQGYTF. CDR3 in DNA: TGTGCCAGCAGCCAAACTGGGGGGATTCAAGGCTACACCTTC.

This clonotype was found a few times. V and J are TRBV15 and TRBJ2-1, with no clear D. This CDR3 is built from 16 residues. V gave up 0 bases and J gave up 0 bases, with 9 bases separating them. The germline V gene has CDR1 LNHNV and CDR2 YYDKDF (reference sequence). CDR3 DNA sequence: TGTGCCACCAGCAGAGATTCCCTGAGCTCCTACAATGAGCAGTTCTTC. Translated, it gives CATSRDSLSSYNEQFF.

This chain connects TRBV29-1 to TRBJ2-1; tentatively, D is TRBD1 (6 bases). Germline CDR1 reads SQVTM; CDR2 reads ANQGSEA. Trimming stripped 6 bases from V and 6 bases from J, with 12 bases between. The CDR3 covers 12 residues. The DNA of the CDR3 is TGCAGCGTCCAGGGGTGGGCCAATGAGCAGTTCTTC. The encoded protein is CSVQGWANEQFF.

Comments on this clonotype: A much larger clone differs from this one at a single base, so this may be a read error. CDR3 in DNA: TGTGTCAGCGGGGGACAGGGGGGTACTGAAGCTTTCTTT. Translating it yields CVSGGQGGTEAFF. The rearrangement joins TRBV7-9 to TRBJ1-1; TRBD1 aligns across 11 bases. This CDR3 has 13 residues. Germline V lookup: CDR1 SEHNR, CDR2 FQNEAQ (reference sequence).

The rearrangement joins TRBV27 to TRBJ1-1, with D unresolved. The ends were cut back, 0 bases at V and 8 bases at J, with 13 bases in the middle. Germline V gene data show CDR1 as MNHEY and CDR2 as SMNVEV (reference sequence). The CDR3 spans 14 residues. The CDR3 spells CASSLSVGGREAFF. CDR3 sequence (DNA): TGTGCCAGCAGTTTATCGGTAGGCGGGAGGGAAGCTTTCTTT.